Sequencing of this T cell receptor beta chain was carried out in a study of chronic HIV infection and antiretroviral therapy. TCRdb redid the calling of the 5' RACE reads with MiXCR, one entry per CDR3 protein. The sample lists around 30,000 distinct CDR3 sequences; roughly 9.1% were seen once. This clonotype was counted between two and nine times. The receptor was derived from an adult who had HIV and had not received antiretroviral therapy, or was an uninfected healthy control (not recorded which). The sequenced material came from peripheral blood.

CDR3 bases: TGTGCCAGCAGTTTTGGGGTTGGCACTGAAGCTTTCTTT. Its protein product is CASSFGVGTEAFF. V gene TRBV6-2 or TRBV6-3 combines with J gene TRBJ1-1, with no clear D. Germline CDR1 and CDR2: MNHEY and SVGEGT. The CDR3 covers 13 residues. V lost 4 bases and J lost 4, with 10 bases in between.